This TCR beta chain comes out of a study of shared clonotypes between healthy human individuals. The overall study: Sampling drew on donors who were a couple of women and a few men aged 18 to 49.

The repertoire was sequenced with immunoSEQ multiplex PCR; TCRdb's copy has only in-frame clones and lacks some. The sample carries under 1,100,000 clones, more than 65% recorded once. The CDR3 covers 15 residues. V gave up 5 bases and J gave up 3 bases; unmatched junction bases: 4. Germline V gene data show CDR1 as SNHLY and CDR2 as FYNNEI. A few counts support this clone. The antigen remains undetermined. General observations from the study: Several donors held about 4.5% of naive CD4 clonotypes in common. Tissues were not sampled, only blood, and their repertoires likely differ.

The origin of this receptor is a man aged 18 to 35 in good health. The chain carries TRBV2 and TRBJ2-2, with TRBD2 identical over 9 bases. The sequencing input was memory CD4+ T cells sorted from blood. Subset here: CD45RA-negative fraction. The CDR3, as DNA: TGTGCCAGCAGTCCCGGGACTAGCTACACCGGGGAGCTGTTTTTT. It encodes CASSPGTSYTGELFF.